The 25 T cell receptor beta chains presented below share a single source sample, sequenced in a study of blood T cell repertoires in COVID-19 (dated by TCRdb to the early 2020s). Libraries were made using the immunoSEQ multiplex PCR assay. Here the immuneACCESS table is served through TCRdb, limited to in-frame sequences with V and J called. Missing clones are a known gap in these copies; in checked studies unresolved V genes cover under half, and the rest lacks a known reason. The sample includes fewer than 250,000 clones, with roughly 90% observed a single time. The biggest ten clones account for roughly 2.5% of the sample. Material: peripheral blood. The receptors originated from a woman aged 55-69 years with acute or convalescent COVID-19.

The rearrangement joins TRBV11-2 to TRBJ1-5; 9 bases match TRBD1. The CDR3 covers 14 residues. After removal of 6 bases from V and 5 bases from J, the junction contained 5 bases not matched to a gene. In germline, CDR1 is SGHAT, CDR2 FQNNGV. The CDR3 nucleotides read TGTGCCAGCAGGCGGGACAGGGCGGATCAGCCCCAGCATTTT. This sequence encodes CASRRDRADQPQHF.

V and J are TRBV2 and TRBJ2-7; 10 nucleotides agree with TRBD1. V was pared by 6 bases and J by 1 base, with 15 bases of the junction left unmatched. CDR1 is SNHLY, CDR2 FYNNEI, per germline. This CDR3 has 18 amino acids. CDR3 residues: CASRRRGTGAANSYEQYF. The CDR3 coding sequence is TGTGCCAGCAGAAGGAGAGGGACAGGGGCCGCCAATTCCTACGAGCAGTACTTC.

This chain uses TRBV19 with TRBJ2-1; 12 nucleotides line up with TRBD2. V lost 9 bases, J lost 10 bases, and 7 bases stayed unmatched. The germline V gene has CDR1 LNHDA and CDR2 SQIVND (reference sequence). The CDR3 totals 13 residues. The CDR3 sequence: CASSRLAGVEQFF. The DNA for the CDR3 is TGTGCCAGCTCCAGACTAGCGGGGGTGGAGCAGTTCTTC. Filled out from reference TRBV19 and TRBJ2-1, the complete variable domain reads DGGITQSPKYLFRKEGQNVTLSCEQNLNHDAMYWYRQDPGQGLRLIYYSQIVNDFQKGDIAEGYSVSREKKESFPLTVTSAQKNPTAFYLCASSRLAGVEQFFGPGTRLTVL.

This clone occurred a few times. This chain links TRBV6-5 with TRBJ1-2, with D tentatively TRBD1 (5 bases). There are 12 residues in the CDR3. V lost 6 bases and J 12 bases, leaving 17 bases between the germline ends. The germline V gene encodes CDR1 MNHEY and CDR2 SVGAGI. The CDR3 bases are TGTGCCAGCAGCCTCCTACCGGGGGTAAACACCTTC. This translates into CASSLLPGVNTF.

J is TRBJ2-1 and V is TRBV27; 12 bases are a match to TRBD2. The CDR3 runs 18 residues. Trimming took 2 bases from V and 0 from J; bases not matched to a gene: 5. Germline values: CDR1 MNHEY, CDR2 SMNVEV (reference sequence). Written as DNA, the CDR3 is TGTGCCAGCAGTTTACTAGCGGGGGGGCTGAGCTCCTACAATGAGCAGTTCTTC. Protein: CASSLLAGGLSSYNEQFF.

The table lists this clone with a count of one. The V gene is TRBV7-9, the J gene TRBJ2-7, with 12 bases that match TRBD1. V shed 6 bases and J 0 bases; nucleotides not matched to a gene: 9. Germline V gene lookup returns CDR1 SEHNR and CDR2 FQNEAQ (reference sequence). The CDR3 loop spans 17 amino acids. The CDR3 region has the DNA TGTGCCAGCAGTTACGCGGGACAGGGGGCTTTCTCCTACGAGCAGTACTTC. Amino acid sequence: CASSYAGQGAFSYEQYF.

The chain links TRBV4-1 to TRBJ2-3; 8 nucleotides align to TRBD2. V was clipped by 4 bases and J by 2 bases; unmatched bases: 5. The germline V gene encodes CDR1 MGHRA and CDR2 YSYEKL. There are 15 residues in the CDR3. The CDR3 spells CASSPRLAPTDTQYF. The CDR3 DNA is TGCGCCAGCAGCCCGCGACTAGCGCCCACAGATACGCAGTATTTT.

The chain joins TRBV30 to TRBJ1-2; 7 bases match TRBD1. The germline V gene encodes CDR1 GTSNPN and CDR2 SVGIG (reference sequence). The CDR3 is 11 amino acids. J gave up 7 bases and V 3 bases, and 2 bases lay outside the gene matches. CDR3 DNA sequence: TGTGCCTGGAGCGCAGGGGGTGGCTACACCTTC. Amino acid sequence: CAWSAGGGYTF.

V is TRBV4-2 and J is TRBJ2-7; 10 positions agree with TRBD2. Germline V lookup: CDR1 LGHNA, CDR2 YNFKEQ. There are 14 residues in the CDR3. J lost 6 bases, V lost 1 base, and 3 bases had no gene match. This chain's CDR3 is CASSQVSGGGEQYF. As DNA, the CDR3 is TGTGCCAGCAGCCAAGTAAGCGGGGGGGGCGAGCAGTACTTC.

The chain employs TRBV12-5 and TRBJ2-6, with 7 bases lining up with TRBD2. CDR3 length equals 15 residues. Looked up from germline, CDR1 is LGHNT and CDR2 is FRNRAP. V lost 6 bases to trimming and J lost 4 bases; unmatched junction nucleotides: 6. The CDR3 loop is CASGDGRRGANVLTF. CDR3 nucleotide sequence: TGTGCTAGTGGCGACGGGAGGAGAGGGGCCAACGTCCTGACTTTC.

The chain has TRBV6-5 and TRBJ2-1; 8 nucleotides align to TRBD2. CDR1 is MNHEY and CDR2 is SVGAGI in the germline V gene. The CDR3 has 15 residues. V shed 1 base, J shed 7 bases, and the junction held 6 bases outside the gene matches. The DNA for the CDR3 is TGTGCCAGCAGTTACTTACGGGGGGGTATAAATGAGCAGTTCTTC. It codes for CASSYLRGGINEQFF.

CDR3 nucleotide sequence: TGTGCCAGCAGTGAAATGGGCGATGAGCAGTTCTTC. The encoded protein is CASSEMGDEQFF. V and J are TRBV6-1 and TRBJ2-1; no reliable D call. In germline, CDR1 is MNHNS, CDR2 SASEGT. V was pared by 2 bases and J by 8 bases, with 7 bases between. The CDR3 consists of 12 residues.

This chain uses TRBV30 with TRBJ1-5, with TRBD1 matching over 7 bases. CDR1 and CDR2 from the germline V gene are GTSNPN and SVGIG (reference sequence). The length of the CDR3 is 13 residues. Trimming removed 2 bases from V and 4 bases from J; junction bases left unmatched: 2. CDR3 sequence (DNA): TGTGCCTGGAGTTTGACAGGGAATCAGCCCCAGCATTTT. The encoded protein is CAWSLTGNQPQHF.

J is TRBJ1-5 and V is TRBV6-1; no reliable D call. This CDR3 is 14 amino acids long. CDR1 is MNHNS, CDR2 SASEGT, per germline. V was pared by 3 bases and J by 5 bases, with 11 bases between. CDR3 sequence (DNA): TGTGCCAGCAGTGAGATTAGTGTCGATCAGCCCCAGCATTTT. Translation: CASSEISVDQPQHF.

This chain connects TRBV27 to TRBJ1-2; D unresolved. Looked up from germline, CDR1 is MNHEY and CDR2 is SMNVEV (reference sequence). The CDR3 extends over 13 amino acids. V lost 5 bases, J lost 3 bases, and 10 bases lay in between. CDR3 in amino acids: CASSLGPYYGYTF. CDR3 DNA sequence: TGTGCCAGCAGTCTTGGGCCCTACTATGGCTACACCTTC.

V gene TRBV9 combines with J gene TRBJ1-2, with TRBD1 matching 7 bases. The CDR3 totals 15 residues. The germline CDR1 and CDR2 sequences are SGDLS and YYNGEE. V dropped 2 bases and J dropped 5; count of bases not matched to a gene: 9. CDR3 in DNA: TGTGCCAGCAGCGTGTCCCCGGGACAGCAATATGGCTACACCTTC. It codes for CASSVSPGQQYGYTF.

The CDR3 spells CASSVVDRANTEAFF. The CDR3 DNA sequence: TGTGCCAGCAGTGTAGTGGACAGGGCCAACACTGAAGCTTTCTTT. The gene calls are TRBV25-1 and TRBJ1-1; 8 positions match TRBD1. The V gene's germline CDR1 is MGHDK and CDR2 SYGVNS. The CDR3 sequence is 15 residues long. V lost 4 bases to trimming and J lost 2 bases; unmatched junction nucleotides: 6.

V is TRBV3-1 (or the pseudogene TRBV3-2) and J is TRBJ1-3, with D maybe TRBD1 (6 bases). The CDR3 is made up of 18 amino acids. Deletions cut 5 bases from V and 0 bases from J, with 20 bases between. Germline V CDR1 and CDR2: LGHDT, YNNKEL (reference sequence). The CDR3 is CASSTARGRGGSGNTIYF. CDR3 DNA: TGTGCCAGCAGCACCGCCAGGGGACGAGGCGGCTCTGGAAACACCATATATTTT.

CDR3 nucleotide sequence: TGTGCCAGCAGCGTACGGTCTGGGCAGCGGGAGGTAAGGAATGAGCAGTTCTTC. It yields the protein CASSVRSGQREVRNEQFF. The rearrangement links TRBV9 to TRBJ2-1; 9 bases are shared with TRBD2. CDR1 and CDR2 from the germline V gene are SGDLS and YYNGEE. The CDR3 loop spans 18 amino acids. Trimming took 1 base from V and 7 from J; bases not matched to a gene: 15.

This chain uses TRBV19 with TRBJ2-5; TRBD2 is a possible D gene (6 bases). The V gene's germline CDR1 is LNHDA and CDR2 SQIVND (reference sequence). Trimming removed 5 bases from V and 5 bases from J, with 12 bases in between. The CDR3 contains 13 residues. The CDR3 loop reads CASSQARGETQYF. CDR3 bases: TGTGCCAGTAGTCAAGCACGGGGGGAGACCCAGTACTTC.

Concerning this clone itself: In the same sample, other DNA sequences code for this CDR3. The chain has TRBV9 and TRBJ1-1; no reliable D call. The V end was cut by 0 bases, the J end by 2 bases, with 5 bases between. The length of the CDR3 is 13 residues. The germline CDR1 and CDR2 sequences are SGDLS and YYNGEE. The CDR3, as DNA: TGTGCCAGCAGCGTAGTCGTCAACACTGAAGCTTTCTTT. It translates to CASSVVVNTEAFF.

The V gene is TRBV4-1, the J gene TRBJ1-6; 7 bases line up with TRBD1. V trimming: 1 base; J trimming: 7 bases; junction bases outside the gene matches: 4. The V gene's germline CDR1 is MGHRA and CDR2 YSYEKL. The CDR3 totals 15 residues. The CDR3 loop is CASSQVSRGNSPLHF. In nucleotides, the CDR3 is TGCGCCAGCAGCCAAGTTTCCAGGGGGAATTCACCCCTCCACTTT.

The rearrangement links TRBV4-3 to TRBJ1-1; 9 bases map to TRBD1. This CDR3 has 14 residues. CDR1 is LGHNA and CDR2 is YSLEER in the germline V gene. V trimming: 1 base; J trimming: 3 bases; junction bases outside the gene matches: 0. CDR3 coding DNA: TGCGCCAGCAGCCAAGGACAGGGGGACACTGAAGCTTTCTTT. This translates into CASSQGQGDTEAFF.

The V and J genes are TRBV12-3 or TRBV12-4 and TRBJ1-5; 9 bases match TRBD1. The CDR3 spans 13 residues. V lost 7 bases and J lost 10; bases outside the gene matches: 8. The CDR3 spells CASTLRDRDPQHF. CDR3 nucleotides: TGTGCCAGCACCCTCCGGGACAGGGATCCCCAGCATTTT.

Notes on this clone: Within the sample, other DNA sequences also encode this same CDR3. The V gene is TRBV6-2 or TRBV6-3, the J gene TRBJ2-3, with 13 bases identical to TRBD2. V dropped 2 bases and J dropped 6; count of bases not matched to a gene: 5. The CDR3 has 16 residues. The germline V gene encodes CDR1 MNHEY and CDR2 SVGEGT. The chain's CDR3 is CASSYGLAGARDTQYF. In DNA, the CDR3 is TGTGCCAGCAGTTACGGACTAGCGGGAGCTCGGGATACGCAGTATTTT.